This T cell receptor (beta chain) was found in a study of post-analysis software for immune sequencing data (dated by TCRdb to 2014 to 2015). About the study as a whole: Recorded disease courses included relapsing-remitting, secondary progressive and progressive-relapsing multiple sclerosis, with some patients lacking subtype annotation. Patient repertoires were compared against roughly 11 previously published healthy control repertoires from donors aged roughly 6 to 26 years. A subset of samples was prepared in parallel using single-end sample barcoding, then pooled and co-amplified after Illumina adapter ligation.

To demonstrate the VDJtools post-analysis software, the study profiled TCR beta repertoires from the peripheral blood of about 13 young patients with multiple sclerosis. The multiple sclerosis patients were children and adolescents ranging in age from 6 to 15 years. Library prep was done by PCR. Sequencing was performed on an Illumina HiSeq 2500. Unique molecular identifiers were incorporated into TCR beta cDNA libraries to reduce PCR and sequencing biases. Every 1 to 10 million input T cells yielded roughly 0.5 million cDNA molecules, meaning each molecule approximated one T cell. The patient libraries were prepared and sequenced using the same protocol as the earlier healthy control dataset. Samples belonging to the same batch were prepared together, multiplexed and sequenced on a shared HiSeq lane. The source study handled its data this way. MIGEC handled the raw barcoded reads, throwing out single-read molecular identifier groups before consensus assembly and CDR3 extraction. Clonotype tables were post-analysed with VDJtools, and diversity was normalized by down-sampling all datasets to the smallest sample size. Repertoire overlap clustering matched CDR3 amino acid but not nucleotide sequences to correct batch-related cross-sample contamination. TCRdb cleaned the public reads at Q25 with fastp, built clones with MiXCR and kept in-frame beta chains. Each entry is one CDR3 protein sequence, shown with its most common DNA and genes. TCRdb's processing, not the authors' own work, is the source of the V and J calls. The sample has about 500,000 distinct CDR3 sequences on record, 40% to 55% of them singletons. Over 10% of the sample belongs to the ten largest clones.

This clonotype has a handful of counts. Its antigen specificity is not known. Per-base quality was not reported, and no clone a single base away is much larger than it. The study at large found these results: Four or five TRBV segments, including TRBV5-6, TRBV5-1 and TRBV20-1, were significantly more frequent in patients than controls. The control group was slightly older than the multiple sclerosis patient group. When samples were clustered directly using the F measure, samples prepared in the same batch co-clustered strongly, which prompted a batch-effect correction. Significantly lower normalized Chao1 diversity was found in multiple sclerosis patients than in controls, suggesting substantial peripheral T-cell clonal expansion.

The germline V gene encodes CDR1 SGHRS and CDR2 YFSETQ. The CDR3 covers 14 residues, taking in both the cysteine and the phenylalanine. Only the CDR3 part of the read is kept: 42 bases, read in frame from the first base. The junction shows trimming of 0 bases on V and 4 bases on J, plus 10 bases between the germline ends. Material: blood. In this chain, TRBV5-1 is recombined with TRBJ1-1; the D segment cannot be called with confidence. This clonotype originated in a girl aged 10 to 17 with multiple sclerosis. CDR3 sequence: CASSLDGLGTEAFF. The nucleotides are TGCGCCAGCAGCTTGGACGGCTTGGGCACTGAAGCTTTCTTT.